This TCR beta chain was identified in a study of blood T cell repertoires in COVID-19. Original handling: Researchers report that nucleated cell counts were estimated from reference gene primer amplification. The method was immunoSEQ multiplex PCR; TCRdb's version includes in-frame clones alone and lacks a portion of them. V and J calls and clone size come straight from that table; D and trimming were deduced from the DNA. The table records 150,000 or so clones, about 85% of them present only once. V gave up 7 bases and J gave up 5 bases; unmatched junction bases: 9. Germline V lookup: CDR1 ENHRY, CDR2 SYGVKD. The CDR3 runs to 15 residues.

The chain employs TRBV10-3 and TRBJ2-2; TRBD1 matches 8 bases. Sequencing input: peripheral blood. The clonotype was recovered from a human donor in a cohort sampled during active COVID-19. CDR3 protein: CAITPGQGGTGELFF. The CDR3 DNA sequence: TGTGCCATCACTCCCGGACAGGGTGGGACCGGGGAGCTGTTTTTT.